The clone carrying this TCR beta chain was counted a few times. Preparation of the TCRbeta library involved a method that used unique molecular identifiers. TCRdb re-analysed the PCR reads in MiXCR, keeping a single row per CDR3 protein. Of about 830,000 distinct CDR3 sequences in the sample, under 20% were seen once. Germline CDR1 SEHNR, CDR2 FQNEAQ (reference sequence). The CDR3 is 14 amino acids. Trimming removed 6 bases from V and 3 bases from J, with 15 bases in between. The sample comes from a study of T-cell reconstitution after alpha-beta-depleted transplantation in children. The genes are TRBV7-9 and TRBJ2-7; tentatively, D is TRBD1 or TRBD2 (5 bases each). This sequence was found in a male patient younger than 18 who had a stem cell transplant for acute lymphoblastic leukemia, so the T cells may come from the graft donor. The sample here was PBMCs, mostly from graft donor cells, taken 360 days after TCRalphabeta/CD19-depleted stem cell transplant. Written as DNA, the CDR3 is TGTGCCAGCAGGGACGGGACCGTGAGCTACGAGCAGTACTTC. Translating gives CASRDGTVSYEQYF.